This record looks at one T cell receptor (beta chain) sequence and its context. This receptor's antigen is unknown. The sample holds no much larger clone one base away, and base qualities are not on file. V and J are truncated by 3 bases and 0 bases respectively, leaving an intervening sequence of 6 bases. The CDR3 contains 13 residues, cysteine and phenylalanine counted. The sequence is cut down to CDR3 DNA, 39 bases in frame from base 1. CDR1 and CDR2, per the germline V gene (reference sequence), are DFQATT and SNEGSKA. The library came from PCR. TCRdb records Illumina HiSeq 2500 as the sequencer. To reduce PCR and sequencing biases, unique molecular identifiers were incorporated into the TCR beta cDNA libraries. Every 1 to 10 million input T cells yielded about 500,000 cDNA molecules, meaning each molecule approximated one T cell. Patient libraries were prepared and sequenced with the same protocol used for the earlier healthy control dataset. Samples belonging to the same batch were prepared together, multiplexed and sequenced on a shared HiSeq lane. The authors' pipeline ran thus. MIGEC handled the raw barcoded reads, throwing out single-read molecular identifier groups before consensus assembly and CDR3 extraction. Clonotype tables were post-analysed with VDJtools, and diversity was normalized by down-sampling all datasets to the smallest sample size. In repertoire overlap clustering, CDR3 amino acid sequences, but not nucleotide sequences, were matched to correct batch-related cross-sample contamination. TCRdb redid the processing of the public reads, applying fastp at Q25 and MiXCR, and retained in-frame beta chains. Entries that share a CDR3 protein sequence are merged under the most common genes and DNA. These V and J calls are TCRdb output, not the study's own analysis. For this sample the table gives roughly 700,000 distinct CDR3 sequences, of which around 27% were detected only once. In total, the top ten clones hold 0.56% of the sample.

The sample belongs to a study of post-analysis software for immune sequencing data (dated by TCRdb to about 2015). Notes on the research overall: Recorded disease courses included relapsing-remitting, secondary progressive and progressive-relapsing multiple sclerosis, with some patients lacking subtype annotation. Patient repertoires were compared against about a dozen previously published healthy control repertoires from donors aged 6 to 25 years. A subset of samples was prepared in parallel using single-end sample barcoding, then pooled and co-amplified after Illumina adapter ligation. Overall study outcomes, separate from this receptor: The multiple sclerosis patient group was slightly younger than the control group. Multiple sclerosis patients had significantly lower normalized Chao1 diversity than controls, a result that suggests substantial peripheral T-cell clonal expansion. Direct clustering with F measure showed strong co-clustering of samples prepared in the same batch, prompting a batch-effect correction. Patients showed significantly higher frequencies than controls for about five TRBV segments, among them TRBV5-6, TRBV5-1 and TRBV20-1.

To demonstrate the VDJtools post-analysis software, TCR beta repertoires were profiled from the peripheral blood of roughly 14 young patients with multiple sclerosis. The multiple sclerosis patients were children and adolescents ranging in age from about 6 to 17 years. Specimen: blood. The chain couples TRBV20-1 to TRBJ1-5; no D gene can be assigned with confidence. The sequence derives from a girl aged 10-17 years with multiple sclerosis. CDR3 loop: CSARTHSNQPQHF. The nucleotide sequence is given as TGCAGTGCTAGGACTCATAGCAATCAGCCCCAGCATTTT.